Listed below are T cell receptor beta chains from one sample, sequenced in a study of blood T cell repertoires in COVID-19. Only in-frame clones appear in the TCRdb table, and some are missing; sequencing was by immunoSEQ multiplex PCR. The sample holds some 300,000 clones; about nine tenths are singletons and the top ten take 1.5% to 2%. Material: peripheral blood. The origin of the receptors is a woman in her 30s with COVID-19, enrolled during active disease. Each CDR3 is given with its conserved first and last residue. A D gene is named only where the DNA matches it firmly. Size tells how often a clone was seen (once, few, many) or the class of an expanded clone, and some rows leave it out.

v_call,d_call,clone_size,j_call,cdr3_nt,cdr3_aa
TRBV6-5,TRBD2,-,TRBJ2-1,TGTGCCAGCAGTTACGGGACTAGCGGGGCTAATGAGCAGTTCTTC,CASSYGTSGANEQFF
TRBV6-1,-,-,TRBJ2-2,TGTGCCAGCAGTGAAGCGCTTCGAGGACTTTCCACCGGGGAGCTGTTTTTT,CASSEALRGLSTGELFF
TRBV12-3/TRBV12-4,-,-,TRBJ1-2,TGTGCCAGCAGTGACAGCCTAAAGTATGGCTACACCTTC,CASSDSLKYGYTF
TRBV7-4,TRBD1,-,TRBJ1-1,TGTGCCGGTCTTCTTTTGGGACAGGGGAACACTGAAGCTTTCTTT,CAGLLLGQGNTEAFF
TRBV10-2,-,-,TRBJ2-2,TGCGCCAGCAGTGATCAGGGTACCGGGGAGCTGTTTTTT,CASSDQGTGELFF
TRBV10-1,-,-,TRBJ1-5,TGCGCCAGCAGCCCTAACCTTACGCGTCAGCCCCAGCATTTT,CASSPNLTRQPQHF
TRBV7-2,-,-,TRBJ1-3,TGTGCCAGCAGCCAATCCTCGGGGGCTGGAAACACCATATATTTT,CASSQSSGAGNTIYF
TRBV7-2,-,-,TRBJ1-2,TGTGCCAGCAGCCCCAGACTAAATGGCTACACCTTC,CASSPRLNGYTF
TRBV5-6,-,few,TRBJ1-3,TGTGCCAGCAGCTTCAGCAATGGAGACACCATATATTTT,CASSFSNGDTIYF
TRBV5-1,TRBD1,-,TRBJ1-2,TGCGCCAGCAGCCCTTTGGACAGGGGGGAGGGCTACACCTTC,CASSPLDRGEGYTF
TRBV27,TRBD1,few,TRBJ1-2,TGTGCCAGCAGTTTATCGTGGACAGGGAGAAACTATGGCTACACCTTC,CASSLSWTGRNYGYTF
TRBV9,TRBD1,-,TRBJ1-1,TGTGCCAGCAGCGTAGAAGGGGGCCTGGCTTTCTTT,CASSVEGGLAFF
TRBV7-2,-,once,TRBJ1-2,TGTGCCAGCGGGTTGGCGGGGGGGCACTGGAACTATGGCTACACCTTC,CASGLAGGHWNYGYTF
TRBV6-5,-,-,TRBJ2-2,TGTGCCAGCAGTTTCCGTGTAGCCACCGGGGAGCTGTTTTTT,CASSFRVATGELFF
TRBV10-3,-,-,TRBJ1-3,TGTGCCATCCTTTGGACGCCAGGGGATCCTGGAAACACCATATATTTT,CAILWTPGDPGNTIYF
TRBV5-1,-,-,TRBJ1-1,TGCGCCAGCAGCTTGGTAGCCCAGGGGTCTGAAGCTTTCTTT,CASSLVAQGSEAFF
TRBV18,TRBD1,-,TRBJ2-2,TGTGCCAGCTCACCCCGGGACAGGCGGACGAACACCGGGGAGCTGTTTTTT,CASSPRDRRTNTGELFF
TRBV4-2,-,few,TRBJ2-5,TGTGCCAGCAGCCAAGATGTTCAGGGTATCGTAGAGACCCAGTACTTC,CASSQDVQGIVETQYF
TRBV7-9,-,-,TRBJ2-2,TGTGCCAGCAGCTTATTAGTGGGGCGAGGAGACGGGGAGCTGTTTTTT,CASSLLVGRGDGELFF
TRBV5-1,TRBD1,-,TRBJ1-3,TGCGCCAGCAGCGCGACAGGGGGCGACGGAAACACCATATATTTT,CASSATGGDGNTIYF
TRBV19,TRBD2,-,TRBJ2-3,TGTGCCAGTAGTTTTCTAGCGGGGGGGGGCACAGATACGCAGTATTTT,CASSFLAGGGTDTQYF